A single sample is the source of the 7 T cell receptor beta chains below, sequenced in a study of cytomegalovirus exposure and HLA in healthy donors. A multiplex PCR was run with 60 Vbeta primers and 13 Jbeta primers. Using immunoSEQ multiplex PCR, the repertoire was profiled, and TCRdb retains in-frame clones only, with some absent. The table includes 140,000 to 150,000 clones, 84% detected once. Sequenced sample: PBMCs. The receptors stem from a boy aged 2-9 years in good health and CMV-seronegative.

This chain connects TRBV30 to TRBJ1-5, with 7 bases lining up with TRBD1. The CDR3 spans 13 residues. Germline CDR1 reads GTSNPN; CDR2 reads SVGIG (reference sequence). V lost 3 bases and J lost 1; bases outside the gene matches: 0. The CDR3 DNA is TGTGCCTGGAGACAGGGGAGCAATCAGCCCCAGCATTTT. It translates to CAWRQGSNQPQHF.

This clone was recorded once. The genes are TRBV2 and TRBJ2-7; 7 nucleotides match TRBD2. The V segment lost 7 bases and the J segment 5 bases; nucleotides outside the gene matches: 5. The CDR3 runs 12 residues. Per germline, CDR1 SNHLY and CDR2 FYNNEI. The CDR3 protein is CASKREADEQYF. CDR3 DNA sequence: TGTGCCAGCAAGCGGGAAGCGGACGAGCAGTACTTC.

Remarks on this clone: Germline is not matched at one junction end, which may reflect a read error. The chain employs TRBV5-5 and TRBJ2-7, with TRBD1 matching over 8 bases. Germline CDR1 SGHKS, CDR2 YYEKEE (reference sequence). This CDR3 has 13 residues. CDR3 loop: CASSLGQANEQYF. The CDR3 nucleotides read TGTGCCAGCAGTTTGGGACAGGCCAACGAGCAGTACTTC.

V usage is TRBV27 and J usage is TRBJ2-1; TRBD2 aligns across 9 bases. The V gene end was trimmed by 5 bases and the J gene end by 4 bases; junction bases not matched to a gene: 0. Looked up from germline, CDR1 is MNHEY and CDR2 is SMNVEV (reference sequence). The CDR3 is 13 amino acids. CDR3 coding DNA: TGTGCCAGCAGTCTAGCGGGGTACAATGAGCAGTTCTTC. Protein: CASSLAGYNEQFF.

The chain couples TRBV18 to TRBJ2-5, with TRBD1 matching over 7 bases. The CDR3 totals 15 residues. With 8 bases clipped from V and 1 base from J, the junction kept 10 bases outside the gene matches. Germline V CDR1 and CDR2: KGHSH, LQKENI. CDR3 sequence: CASAQGVRTQETQYF. In DNA, the CDR3 is TGTGCCAGCGCTCAGGGGGTGAGGACCCAAGAGACCCAGTACTTC.

This chain connects TRBV19 to TRBJ1-1; tentatively, D is TRBD1 (5 bases). The CDR3 totals 14 residues. CDR1 and CDR2 (germline): LNHDA, SQIVND (reference sequence). V lost 4 bases and J lost 4, with 13 bases in between. CDR3 in amino acids: CASSRQHQATEAFF. The CDR3, as DNA: TGTGCCAGTAGTAGACAGCATCAAGCCACTGAAGCTTTCTTT.

The chain recombines TRBV9 with TRBJ1-1; D is unresolved. The V end was cut by 4 bases, the J end by 6 bases, with 16 bases between. The CDR3 loop spans 14 amino acids. The germline V gene has CDR1 SGDLS and CDR2 YYNGEE. This CDR3 reads CASSIATGTSEAFF. The CDR3 region has the DNA TGTGCCAGCAGCATAGCAACGGGAACTTCTGAAGCTTTCTTT. Variable domain in full (rest from reference TRBV9 and TRBJ1-1): DSGVTQTPKHLITATGQRVTLRCSPRSGDLSVYWYQQSLDQGLQFLIQYYNGEERAKGNILERFSAQQFPDLHSELNLSSLELGDSALYFCASSIATGTSEAFFGQGTRLTVV.